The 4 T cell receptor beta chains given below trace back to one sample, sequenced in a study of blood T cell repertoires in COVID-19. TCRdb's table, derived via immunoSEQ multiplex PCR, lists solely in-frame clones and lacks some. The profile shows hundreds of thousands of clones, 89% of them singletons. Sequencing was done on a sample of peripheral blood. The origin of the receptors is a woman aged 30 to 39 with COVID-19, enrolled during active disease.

The CDR3 loop reads CASSPRGDQETQYF. For the CDR3, the DNA is TGCGCCAGCAGCCCGCGGGGGGACCAAGAGACCCAGTACTTC. The chain couples TRBV5-1 to TRBJ2-5; 8 bases are shared with TRBD2. V gave up 4 bases and J gave up 0 bases; unmatched junction bases: 2. This CDR3 has 14 residues. Germline V CDR1 and CDR2: SGHRS, YFSETQ.

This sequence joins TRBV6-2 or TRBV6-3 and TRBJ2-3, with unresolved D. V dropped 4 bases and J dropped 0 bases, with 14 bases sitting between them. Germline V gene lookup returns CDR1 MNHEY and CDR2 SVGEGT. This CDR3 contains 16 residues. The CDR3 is CASSSISRLSTDTQYF. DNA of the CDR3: TGTGCCAGCAGTTCCATCAGCCGACTTAGCACAGATACGCAGTATTTT.

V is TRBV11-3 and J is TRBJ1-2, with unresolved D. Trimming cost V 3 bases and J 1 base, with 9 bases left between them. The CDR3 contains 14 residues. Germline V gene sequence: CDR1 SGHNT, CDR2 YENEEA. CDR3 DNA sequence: TGTGCCAGCAGCTTGGCAGTGAATAACTATGGCTACACCTTC. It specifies CASSLAVNNYGYTF.

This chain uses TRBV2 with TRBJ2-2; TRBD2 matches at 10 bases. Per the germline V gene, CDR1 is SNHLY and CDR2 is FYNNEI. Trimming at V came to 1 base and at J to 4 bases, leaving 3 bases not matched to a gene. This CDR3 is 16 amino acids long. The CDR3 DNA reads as TGTGCCAGCAGTGAAGTAGCGGGAGGAGGCACCGGGGAGCTGTTTTTT. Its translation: CASSEVAGGGTGELFF.